This record concerns one T cell receptor (beta chain) sequence. Germline CDR1 reads MNHEY; CDR2 reads SMNVEV (reference sequence). The CDR3 contains 17 residues. These data are taken from a study of OX40 agonist ivuxolimab in advanced cancers. Here immunoSEQ multiplex PCR was the method, and the copy in TCRdb shows in-frame clones only, minus some. The data hold around 86,000 clones, with 85% to 95% observed a single time. Sequencing used CD4+ or CD8+ T cells sorted from blood, obtained in a trial of the OX40 agonist ivuxolimab. The chain links TRBV27 to TRBJ2-5; TRBD2 aligns across 12 bases. Near its end, the DNA agrees better with TRBJ2-7, so the J call may be wrong. This TCR was sampled from an adult with an advanced solid tumor such as melanoma, head and neck, liver or kidney cancer. CDR3 sequence: CASSLGLAGPFSYEQYF. CDR3 bases: TGTGCCAGCAGCCTCGGACTAGCGGGGCCCTTCTCCTACGAGCAGTACTTC.